This T cell receptor beta chain was documented in a study of blood T cell repertoires in COVID-19. This clone showed up just once. The CDR3 is 14 amino acids. J gave up 8 bases and V 6 bases, and 9 bases lay outside the gene matches. Germline V gene sequence: CDR1 MDHEN, CDR2 SYDVKM. TCRdb's table, derived via immunoSEQ multiplex PCR, lists solely in-frame clones and lacks some. The table lists approximately 200,000 clones, more than 80% of them singletons. The sample was peripheral blood. This chain connects TRBV28 to TRBJ2-1; TRBD1 aligns across 8 bases. This TCR was sampled from a woman of 80 years or more with COVID-19, enrolled during active disease. CDR3 coding DNA: TGTGCCAGCAGGCACCGGACAGGGAGATATGAGCAGTTCTTC. It is translated as CASRHRTGRYEQFF.